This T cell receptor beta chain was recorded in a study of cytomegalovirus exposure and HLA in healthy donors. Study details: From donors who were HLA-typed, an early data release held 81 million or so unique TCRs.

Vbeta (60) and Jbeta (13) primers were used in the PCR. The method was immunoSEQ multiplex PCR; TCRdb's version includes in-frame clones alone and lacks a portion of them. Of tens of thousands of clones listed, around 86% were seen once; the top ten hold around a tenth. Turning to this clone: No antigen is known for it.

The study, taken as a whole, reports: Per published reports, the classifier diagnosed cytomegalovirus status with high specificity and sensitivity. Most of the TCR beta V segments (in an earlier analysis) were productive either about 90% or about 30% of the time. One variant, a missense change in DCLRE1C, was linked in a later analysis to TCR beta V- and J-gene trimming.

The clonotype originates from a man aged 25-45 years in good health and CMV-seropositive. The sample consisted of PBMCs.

CDR3 DNA: TGTGCCAGCAGTTTATCTGGGACTGGCTATGGCTACACCTTC. It codes for CASSLSGTGYGYTF. V usage is TRBV27 and J usage is TRBJ1-2, with D perhaps TRBD1 (5 bases). Germline assignment: CDR1 MNHEY and CDR2 SMNVEV (reference sequence). The CDR3 loop spans 14 amino acids. The V gene lost 0 bases and the J gene lost 4 bases, with 9 bases spanning the gap.